The 8 T cell receptor beta chains below all came from one sample that was sequenced in a study of T cell responses to AZD1222 COVID-19 vaccine. Using immunoSEQ multiplex PCR, the repertoire was profiled, and TCRdb retains in-frame clones only, with some absent. Of about 160,000 clones detected, 75% to 90% appear once; the ten largest clones hold approximately 6.9%. This sample comprised peripheral blood, obtained on day 0 of AZD1222 vaccination. The receptors here all came from an adult in good health.

The chain is built from TRBV7-2 and TRBJ2-5; 8 bases are shared with TRBD2. The CDR3 runs to 15 residues. Germline V gene sequence: CDR1 SGHTA, CDR2 FQGNSA. Trimming cost V 4 bases and J 5 bases; bases outside gene matches: 9. The CDR3 nucleotides read TGTGCCAGCAGCTCCCGGGCTAGCGGGCGGGAGACCCAGTACTTC. It translates to CASSSRASGRETQYF. Using reference TRBV7-2 and TRBJ2-5 for the parts outside the CDR3, the full variable domain is GAGVSQSPSNKVTEKGKDVELRCDPISGHTALYWYRQSLGQGLEFLIYFQGNSAPDKSGLPSDRFSAERTGGSVSTLTIQRTQQEDSAVYLCASSSRASGRETQYFGPGTRLLVL.

The rearrangement links TRBV11-2 to TRBJ1-2; 9 nucleotides align to TRBD1. Germline lookup yields CDR1 SGHAT and CDR2 FQNNGV. The CDR3 is 13 amino acids. With V trimmed by 5 bases and J by 7 bases, 5 bases remained unmatched. The chain's CDR3 is CASSPGTGTGYTF. Here the CDR3 DNA reads TGTGCCAGCAGCCCCGGGACAGGGACTGGCTACACCTTC.

This chain joins TRBV5-1 and TRBJ1-2; unclear D gene. CDR3 length: 11 amino acids. The germline CDR1 and CDR2 sequences are SGHRS and YFSETQ. Trimming took 2 bases from V and 6 from J, leaving 5 bases between them. CDR3 DNA sequence: TGCGCCAGCAGCTTTGGGGATGGCTACACCTTC. Translating gives CASSFGDGYTF.

The chain has TRBV19 and TRBJ1-1; weak D call: TRBD1 (5 bases). This CDR3 contains 11 residues. V was pared by 5 bases and J by 5 bases, with 6 bases between. Germline values: CDR1 LNHDA, CDR2 SQIVND (reference sequence). The CDR3 DNA reads as TGTGCCAGTAGTGAGGGGACTGAAGCTTTCTTT. The encoded protein is CASSEGTEAFF.

This clone has a single count. V usage is TRBV28 and J usage is TRBJ1-2; D is perhaps TRBD1 (5 bases). V was cut by 5 bases and J by 7 bases, with 11 bases left in between. This CDR3 region has 12 residues. CDR1 and CDR2 from the germline V gene are MDHEN and SYDVKM. In DNA form, the CDR3 reads TGTGCCAGCAGTGAGGGGTGGGGTGGCTACACCTTC. Protein: CASSEGWGGYTF.

The chain is built from TRBV9 and TRBJ2-3; D unclear. Germline CDR1 SGDLS, CDR2 YYNGEE. The CDR3 has 15 residues. Trimming removed 0 bases at V and 1 base at J, with 9 bases between. This CDR3 reads CASSVVIEGTDTQYF. For the CDR3, the DNA is TGTGCCAGCAGCGTAGTTATAGAGGGCACAGATACGCAGTATTTT.

The CDR3 sequence is CASSYPTDLYNEQFF. The CDR3 DNA sequence: TGTGCCAGCAGCTACCCGACAGACCTCTACAATGAGCAGTTCTTC. The rearrangement uses TRBV7-9 and TRBJ2-1; TRBD1 might be the D (5 bases). In germline, CDR1 is SEHNR, CDR2 FQNEAQ (reference sequence). The CDR3 has 15 amino acids. V gave up 4 bases and J gave up 3 bases, with 13 bases separating them. Full variable domain (remainder filled in from reference TRBV7-9 and TRBJ2-1): DTGVSQNPRHKITKRGQNVTFRCDPISEHNRLYWYRQTLGQGPEFLTYFQNEAQLEKSRLLSDRFSAERPKGSFSTLEIQRTEQGDSAMYLCASSYPTDLYNEQFFGPGTRLTVL.

The chain employs TRBV5-1 and TRBJ2-5, with 9 bases identical to TRBD1. CDR3 length: 18 amino acids. The J segment lost 5 bases and the V segment lost 4 bases, leaving 18 bases of the junction unmatched. CDR1 is SGHRS and CDR2 is YFSETQ in the germline V gene. The CDR3 sequence is CASSRPGTGSLGVETQYF. The CDR3, as DNA: TGCGCCAGCAGCCGTCCCGGGACAGGGTCTTTGGGTGTGGAGACCCAGTACTTC.